A single sample is the source of the 27 T cell receptor beta chains below, sequenced in a study of cytomegalovirus exposure and HLA in healthy donors. PCR primers comprised 60 Vbeta and 13 Jbeta primers. TCRdb keeps only in-frame clones here, not all; method: immunoSEQ multiplex PCR. The sample has some 76,000 clones; the top ten hold 4% to 6%. The sequencing sample was made of PBMCs. Receptor source: a man aged 40-49 years in good health and CMV-seronegative.

J is TRBJ2-6 and V is TRBV7-2, with TRBD1 identical over 12 bases. The V segment lost 5 bases and the J segment 1 base; nucleotides outside the gene matches: 3. There are 17 residues in the CDR3. Germline V gene lookup returns CDR1 SGHTA and CDR2 FQGNSA. CDR3 protein: CASSPGQGASGANVLTF. The DNA of the CDR3 is TGTGCCAGCAGCCCGGGACAGGGGGCTTCTGGGGCCAACGTCCTGACTTTC.

The V gene is TRBV19, the J gene TRBJ2-7; 9 nucleotides line up with TRBD1. The CDR3 is 15 amino acids. J lost 2 bases, V lost 6 bases, and 8 bases had no gene match. CDR1 and CDR2 from the germline V gene are LNHDA and SQIVND (reference sequence). The CDR3 loop is CASSDRDRAAYEQYF. The CDR3 DNA is TGTGCCAGTAGCGATCGGGACAGGGCGGCCTACGAGCAGTACTTC.

The gene calls are TRBV6-5 and TRBJ1-1; D not resolved. Trimming pared 4 bases from V and 11 bases from J, leaving 14 bases between. The CDR3 is 12 residues long. Germline V gene data show CDR1 as MNHEY and CDR2 as SVGAGI. The CDR3 here is CASSSPSLRAFF. The CDR3 nucleotides are TGTGCCAGCAGTTCCCCATCCCTACGGGCTTTCTTT.

J is TRBJ1-2 and V is TRBV6-5, with 7 bases that match TRBD1. J gave up 2 bases and V 6 bases, and 6 bases lay outside the gene matches. Germline V gives CDR1 MNHEY, CDR2 SVGAGI. The CDR3 has 14 residues. The DNA for the CDR3 is TGTGCCAGCAGGCAGGGACAGACGAACTATGGCTACACCTTC. Its protein product is CASRQGQTNYGYTF.

V usage is TRBV5-1 and J usage is TRBJ2-2; maybe TRBD2 (6 bases). The CDR3 sequence is 14 residues long. Germline CDR1 reads SGHRS; CDR2 reads YFSETQ. Between the trimmed V and J ends, which lost 2 bases and 4 bases, there was a span of 9 bases. CDR3 nucleotide sequence: TGCGCCAGCAGCTTAGGAGGGACCACCGGGGAGCTGTTTTTT. Its protein is CASSLGGTTGELFF.

The CDR3, as DNA: TGCGCCAGCAGCTTGGCGGGGACAGGGGGAGATACGCAGTATTTT. This gives the protein CASSLAGTGGDTQYF. The J gene is TRBJ2-3, the V gene TRBV5-1, with TRBD1 matching 11 bases. V lost 0 bases and J lost 5; bases outside the gene matches: 2. This CDR3 comprises 15 residues. Germline V gene data show CDR1 as SGHRS and CDR2 as YFSETQ.

This chain connects TRBV7-6 to TRBJ1-1; D is undetermined. V shed 1 base and J shed 4 bases, with 7 bases lying between them. The length of the CDR3 is 13 residues. The germline gives CDR1 SGHVS, CDR2 FNYEAQ. CDR3 sequence: CASSLGGVTEAFF. The CDR3 bases are TGTGCCAGCAGCTTAGGCGGGGTCACTGAAGCTTTCTTT.

The V and J genes are TRBV5-6 and TRBJ1-1; 7 bases align to TRBD1. V lost 1 base, J lost 1 base, and 4 bases stayed unmatched. The CDR3 covers 15 residues. CDR1 SGHDT and CDR2 YYEEEE come from the germline V gene. The CDR3 reads CASSLPGQRNTEAFF. CDR3 nucleotide sequence: TGTGCCAGCAGCTTGCCGGGACAGAGGAACACTGAAGCTTTCTTT.

The CDR3 is CSVEGLAGLRGDTQYF. CDR3 coding DNA: TGCAGCGTTGAAGGACTAGCGGGGCTACGCGGAGATACGCAGTATTTT. This chain connects TRBV29-1 to TRBJ2-3; 11 bases map to TRBD2. This CDR3 is 16 amino acids long. The V gene's germline CDR1 is SQVTM and CDR2 ANQGSEA. The V gene end was trimmed by 1 base and the J gene end by 5 bases; junction bases not matched to a gene: 8.

The chain carries TRBV7-9 and TRBJ2-2, with TRBD2 matching over 7 bases. V lost 4 bases to trimming and J lost 5 bases; unmatched junction nucleotides: 16. Per the germline V gene, CDR1 is SEHNR and CDR2 is FQNEAQ (reference sequence). This CDR3 region has 18 residues. The CDR3 loop reads CASSSDVGRGSGTGELFF. The CDR3 nucleotides are TGTGCCAGCAGCTCGGACGTGGGACGCGGGAGTGGTACCGGGGAGCTGTTTTTT.

The rearrangement links TRBV5-8 to TRBJ2-7; tentative D call: TRBD2 (6 bases). The CDR3 sequence is 19 residues long. From germline, CDR1 is SGHTS and CDR2 YDEGEE. V lost 0 bases, J lost 2 bases, and 24 bases lay in between. DNA for the CDR3: TGTGCCAGCAGCTTGGTGTTCGTGGGTGCTCGACTAGGAACCTACGAGCAGTACTTC. Translated, it gives CASSLVFVGARLGTYEQYF.

The J gene is TRBJ2-1, the V gene TRBV19, with 9 positions matching TRBD1. Germline trimming cut 5 bases from V and 8 bases from J; bases unmatched to any gene: 7. This CDR3 has 14 residues. From germline, CDR1 is LNHDA and CDR2 SQIVND (reference sequence). The CDR3 DNA follows: TGTGCCAGTAGTTCGGGGACAGGGTTTGATGAGCAGTTCTTC. It is translated as CASSSGTGFDEQFF.

CDR3 residues: CASSESLSSYNEQFF. DNA of the CDR3: TGCGCCAGCAGTGAGTCTCTGAGCTCCTACAATGAGCAGTTCTTC. The V call is TRBV10-1, the J call TRBJ2-1; no clear D gene. The CDR3 has 15 residues. Trimming shortened V by 0 bases and J by 0 bases, and 6 bases separated the two germline ends. Per germline, CDR1 WNHNN and CDR2 SYGVQD (reference sequence).

This chain joins TRBV5-4 and TRBJ2-3; 15 positions agree with TRBD2. CDR3 length: 17 residues. Trimming took 2 bases from V and 1 from J; bases not matched to a gene: 2. CDR1 and CDR2 from the germline V gene are SGHNT and YYREEE (reference sequence). This CDR3 reads CASSFGTSGGRTDTQYF. As DNA, the CDR3 is TGTGCCAGCAGCTTCGGGACTAGCGGGGGGCGCACAGATACGCAGTATTTT. Based on the CDR3 plus reference TRBV5-4 and TRBJ2-3, the full variable domain is ETGVTQSPTHLIKTRGQQVTLRCSSQSGHNTVSWYQQALGQGPQFIFQYYREEENGRGNFPPRFSGLQFPNYSSELNVNALELDDSALYLCASSFGTSGGRTDTQYFGPGTRLTVL.

The rearrangement links TRBV7-2 to TRBJ1-5; D may be TRBD1 (6 bases). The CDR3 spans 14 residues. The germline V gene has CDR1 SGHTA and CDR2 FQGNSA. V shed 7 bases and J shed 2 bases, with 12 bases lying between them. CDR3 sequence (DNA): TGTGCCAGCAATAGCAGGGGAGGCAATCAGCCCCAGCATTTT. Its protein is CASNSRGGNQPQHF.

The chain carries TRBV29-1 and TRBJ1-2; 12 bases align to TRBD1. Per the germline V gene, CDR1 is SQVTM and CDR2 is ANQGSEA. The CDR3 loop spans 13 amino acids. The trim removed 4 bases at V and 8 bases at J, leaving 5 bases unmatched. The DNA of the CDR3 is TGCAGCGTTGGGGGACAGGGGGCAGGCGGCTACACCTTC. Translating it yields CSVGGQGAGGYTF.

CDR3 sequence reads: CASSTRDRSFDEQYF. DNA for the CDR3: TGTGCCAGCAGCACAAGGGACAGGTCCTTCGACGAGCAGTACTTC. The rearrangement links TRBV9 to TRBJ2-7, with 8 positions matching TRBD1. The CDR3 contains 15 residues. Germline CDR1 SGDLS, CDR2 YYNGEE. V shed 4 bases, J shed 5 bases, and the junction held 11 bases outside the gene matches. Full variable domain (missing parts from reference TRBV9 and TRBJ2-7): DSGVTQTPKHLITATGQRVTLRCSPRSGDLSVYWYQQSLDQGLQFLIQYYNGEERAKGNILERFSAQQFPDLHSELNLSSLELGDSALYFCASSTRDRSFDEQYFGPGTRLTVT.

This rearrangement joins TRBV5-1 to TRBJ2-7; the match to TRBD1 covers 10 bases. V trimming: 1 base; J trimming: 5 bases; junction bases outside the gene matches: 3. CDR3 length: 14 residues. Germline V gene lookup returns CDR1 SGHRS and CDR2 YFSETQ. The CDR3 loop is CASSLWDRGNEQYF. CDR3 nucleotide sequence: TGCGCCAGCAGCTTGTGGGACAGGGGTAACGAGCAGTACTTC.

This chain connects TRBV7-9 to TRBJ2-7; TRBD2 matches 14 bases. The germline gives CDR1 SEHNR, CDR2 FQNEAQ (reference sequence). This CDR3 has 15 amino acids. With 5 bases clipped from V and 7 bases from J, the junction kept 7 bases outside the gene matches. CDR3 loop: CASSKTSGGAEEQYF. CDR3 DNA: TGTGCCAGCAGCAAGACTAGCGGGGGGGCGGAAGAGCAGTACTTC.

This chain uses TRBV4-2 with TRBJ1-2; the D gene is possibly TRBD1 (6 bases). The CDR3 totals 14 residues. From germline, CDR1 is LGHNA and CDR2 YNFKEQ. Trimming removed 2 bases from V and 1 base from J, with 8 bases in between. CDR3 loop: CASSQMDSNYGYTF. As DNA, the CDR3 is TGTGCCAGCAGCCAAATGGACAGTAACTATGGCTACACCTTC.

This CDR3 is CASSPTRGAYNEQFF. CDR3 bases: TGTGCCAGCAGCCCCACCAGGGGTGCCTACAATGAGCAGTTCTTC. The V call is TRBV7-2, the J call TRBJ2-1; TRBD1 might be the D (6 bases). Between the trimmed V and J ends, which lost 5 bases and 2 bases, there was a span of 13 bases. The CDR3 covers 15 residues. CDR1 and CDR2 from the germline V gene are SGHTA and FQGNSA.

This chain connects TRBV11-2 to TRBJ1-2, with a tentative D call TRBD1 (6 bases). V was pared by 5 bases and J by 7 bases, with 23 bases between. The CDR3 sequence is 16 residues long. Germline V gives CDR1 SGHAT, CDR2 FQNNGV. CDR3 protein: CASSPRGQPFSSGYTF. In nucleotides, the CDR3 is TGTGCCAGCAGCCCCAGAGGACAGCCCTTCTCTTCTGGCTACACCTTC.

The V and J genes are TRBV5-6 and TRBJ2-1; D might be TRBD1 (5 bases). V lost 0 bases and J lost 4, with 11 bases in between. Looked up from germline, CDR1 is SGHDT and CDR2 is YYEEEE. The CDR3 extends over 15 amino acids. CDR3 coding DNA: TGTGCCAGCAGCTTGGTGGCAGGGCGGTACAATGAGCAGTTCTTC. It yields the protein CASSLVAGRYNEQFF. Together with reference TRBV5-6 and TRBJ2-1, the CDR3 gives the full variable domain: DAGVTQSPTHLIKTRGQQVTLRCSPKSGHDTVSWYQQALGQGPQFIFQYYEEEERQRGNFPDRFSGHQFPNYSSELNVNALLLGDSALYLCASSLVAGRYNEQFFGPGTRLTVL.

This rearrangement joins TRBV6-6 to TRBJ1-1, with 10 bases identical to TRBD1. V was pared by 2 bases and J by 6 bases, with 9 bases of the junction left unmatched. The CDR3 totals 16 residues. Germline V gene lookup returns CDR1 MNHNY and CDR2 SVGAGI (reference sequence). CDR3 region: CASSYTGTGERAEAFF. Here the CDR3 DNA reads TGTGCCAGCAGTTACACCGGGACAGGGGAACGAGCTGAAGCTTTCTTT.

The chain links TRBV19 to TRBJ2-4, with 11 positions matching TRBD2. This CDR3 has 19 residues. Germline V lookup: CDR1 LNHDA, CDR2 SQIVND (reference sequence). Trimming took 6 bases from V and 2 from J; bases not matched to a gene: 15. The CDR3 DNA reads TGTGCCAGTAGGGAACGACAGGGTGGGACTAGCGGCCCCAAAAACATTCAGTACTTC. Translated, it gives CASRERQGGTSGPKNIQYF. Complete variable domain (other parts from reference TRBV19 and TRBJ2-4): DGGITQSPKYLFRKEGQNVTLSCEQNLNHDAMYWYRQDPGQGLRLIYYSQIVNDFQKGDIAEGYSVSREKKESFPLTVTSAQKNPTAFYLCASRERQGGTSGPKNIQYFGAGTRLSVL.

The gene calls are TRBV5-1 and TRBJ2-2; a weak D match, TRBD1 (6 bases). Germline V CDR1 and CDR2: SGHRS, YFSETQ. The CDR3 is made up of 12 amino acids. Trimming stripped 5 bases from V and 7 bases from J, with 9 bases between. CDR3 DNA sequence: TGCGCCAGCAGGAAAGGGGGCGGGGAGCTGTTTTTT. Residues: CASRKGGGELFF.

The chain employs TRBV5-4 and TRBJ2-2, with TRBD2 matching 8 bases. The V segment lost 2 bases and the J segment 4 bases; nucleotides outside the gene matches: 4. The CDR3 has 15 amino acids. Germline V CDR1 and CDR2: SGHNT, YYREEE (reference sequence). CDR3 nucleotides: TGTGCCAGCAGCTTTGCAGCGGGAGCCACCGGGGAGCTGTTTTTT. Translated: CASSFAAGATGELFF.